Given below is one TCR beta chain in context. These data originate in a study of T cells in Graves' hyperthyroidism and ophthalmopathy. From RNA transcripts, TCR beta CDR3 regions were amplified. TCR CDR3 underwent first-round RT-PCR with the HTBI primer set. Each CDR3 protein gets one entry after TCRdb re-called the multiplex PCR reads with MiXCR. The profile shows a few hundred thousand distinct CDR3 sequences, less than 15% of them singletons. Calling Graves' hyperthyroidism stable meant ophthalmopathy did not progress within 18 months. The TCR sequence derives from a woman under 30 with Graves' hyperthyroidism. Sequenced input: blood.

CDR3 in DNA: TGTGCCAGCAGTGGGGACAGGGGAGGACTAGCGGATAAATCCTACGAGCAGTACTTC. It is translated as CASSGDRGGLADKSYEQYF. V and J are TRBV2 and TRBJ2-7; D possibly matches TRBD1 or TRBD2 (10 bases each). The CDR3 has 19 amino acids. The ends were cut back, 4 bases at V and 1 base at J, with 26 bases in the middle. In germline, CDR1 is SNHLY, CDR2 FYNNEI.